The source of this T cell receptor (beta chain) is a study of T cell repertoires in aging, cancer and after chemotherapy (dated by TCRdb to between 2017 and 2020). A note on the overall study: Donors spanned six age groups from 30 or younger to 70 or older, with at least three individuals per group. The study profiled peripheral blood TCR beta repertoires from healthy donors and cancer patients to examine immunoaging and T cell reconstitution after chemotherapy. The cohort comprised about 220 cancer patients, over 90 with hematological and around 130 with solid cancers, plus 95 healthy donors as a reference group. Paired pre- and post-chemotherapy samples in the hematological group came from chronic lymphocytic leukemia patients treated with fludarabine- or bendamustine-based regimens. In total, the full dataset held about 8.8 million TCR reads.

General conclusions and limits of the study: Hematological cancer patients had lymphoid organ infiltration, which may itself impair thymic emigration or peripheral T cell expansion. According to the authors, the repertoire data do not allow conclusions to be drawn about immunological memory after chemotherapy. Declining TCR diversity with age in healthy donors was mainly explained by loss of richness; in cancer patients, loss of evenness also contributed. In both cancer cohorts, median generation probability rose over the chemotherapy interval, which suggests that the repertoire was reconstituted through rebound thymic output. Significantly lower blood TCR diversity and higher clonality were observed in untreated patients with hematological or solid cancers than in age-matched healthy donors.

Using a mixed TRB-A/B primer pool, multiplex touch-down PCR amplified rearranged TRB sequences covering the V, D and J segments. Two consecutive PCR reactions with Phusion HS II polymerase added Illumina adapters and sample indices to the amplicons. After gel purification with the NucleoSpin Gel and PCR Clean-up kit, the amplicons were checked using Qubit and an Agilent 2100 Bioanalyzer. The libraries were sequenced on an Illumina MiSeq with 600-cycle, single-indexed, paired-end runs. Per the source publication's procedure: TRB sequences were processed with MiXCR versions 2.12 and 3.0.5. Each unique CDR3 nucleotide sequence was treated as one clone, and only productive sequences with two or more reads were kept. Repertoire metrics included Shannon diversity, evenness, clonality (one minus evenness), and alpha-parameterized diversity profiles from alpha 0 to 5. The IGoR algorithm was used to compute generation probabilities of clones in paired pre- and post-chemotherapy samples. The public reads were reprocessed in TCRdb via fastp at Q25 and MiXCR, keeping in-frame beta chains. Merged by CDR3 protein, the rows form single entries marked with the most common genes and DNA. The V and J calls were not made by the authors but by TCRdb's processing. This sample lists under 8,500 distinct CDR3 sequences; around 30% were detected once. The top ten constitute approximately 8% of the sample.

CDR1 and CDR2, looked up from the germline V gene, are SGHTA and FQGNSA. Germline trimming amounts to 1 base on V and 3 bases on J, with 8 as the count of junction bases outside the gene matches. The CDR3, cysteine through phenylalanine, is 17 amino acids long. Only the CDR3 region is kept as DNA, spanning 51 bases read in frame from base 1. Instead of sorted cells or RNA, genomic DNA extracted from peripheral blood served as the source for amplifying TCR beta rearrangements. Only a few counts were recorded for this clonotype. The antigen this receptor binds is unknown. No much larger clonotype is one base removed from it; base qualities were not supplied.

This sequence was found in a human donor with a blood cancer. Sequenced sample: blood. Here the chain combines TRBV7-2 and TRBJ2-3; TRBD2 agrees with 9 junctional bases. The DNA is as follows: TGTGCCAGCAGCTTAGGGGGCGGCGGGAGGGCAACAGATACGCAGTATTTT. Its amino acids are CASSLGGGGRATDTQYF. With the portions outside the CDR3 filled from the reference TRBV7-2 and TRBJ2-3 genes, the complete variable region becomes GAGVSQSPSNKVTEKGKDVELRCDPISGHTALYWYRQSLGQGLEFLIYFQGNSAPDKSGLPSDRFSAERTGGSVSTLTIQRTQQEDSAVYLCASSLGGGGRATDTQYFGPGTRLTVL.